The next 11 T cell receptor beta chains were all read from a single sample in a study of CD8 T cells in ankylosing spondylitis. TCRdb reprocessed the 5' RACE reads via MiXCR and lists one record per CDR3 protein. The data hold 500,000 or so distinct CDR3 sequences, with about 5.4% observed a single time. No antigen has been assigned to these receptors. Study-wide results and caveats: Ankylosing spondylitis blood appeared to be characterized by a TCR beta motif of several highly homologous variants.

Sequencing input: blood, either unsorted or a sorted T cell fraction (not recorded which). These receptors all stem from a male donor with ankylosing spondylitis.

CDR3 nucleotides: TGTGCCAGCAGCCCGGGACTCCCGGGTTACACAGATACGCAGTATTTT. Amino acid sequence: CASSPGLPGYTDTQYF. The chain links TRBV5-8 to TRBJ2-3, with a tentative D call TRBD2 (6 bases). The V gene lost 4 bases and the J gene lost 2 bases, with 17 bases spanning the gap. Germline loops: CDR1 SGHTS, CDR2 YDEGEE. The CDR3 is made up of 16 amino acids. The variable domain in full, completed from reference TRBV5-8 and TRBJ2-3, reads EAGVTQSPTHLIKTRGQQATLRCSPISGHTSVYWYQQALGLGLQFLLWYDEGEERNRGNFPPRFSGRQFPNYSSELNVNALELEDSALYLCASSPGLPGYTDTQYFGPGTRLTVL.

This clonotype came up many times. The V call is TRBV7-9, the J call TRBJ1-3; no clear D gene. From germline, CDR1 is SEHNR and CDR2 FQNEAQ (reference sequence). V shed 1 base and J shed 7 bases, with 5 bases lying between them. The length of the CDR3 is 12 residues. The CDR3 protein is CASSLDRNTIYF. The DNA for the CDR3 is TGTGCCAGCAGCTTAGACCGGAACACCATATATTTT.

This clonotype came up many times. The chain uses TRBV20-1 and TRBJ1-1, with 8 bases that match TRBD1. The V and J ends lost 0 bases and 5 bases, in that order; junction bases with no gene match: 8. Looked up from germline, CDR1 is DFQATT and CDR2 is SNEGSKA (reference sequence). The CDR3 contains 15 residues. The CDR3 nucleotides are TGCAGTGCTAGAGATGGGTCCAGGGGGCCTACTGAAGCTTTCTTT. Translation gives CSARDGSRGPTEAFF.

In this sample, this clonotype turned up many times. The DNA of the CDR3 is TGCAGCGTCCCCCACAGGGGGGGCACTGAAGCTTTCTTT. Translated: CSVPHRGGTEAFF. The V gene is TRBV29-1, the J gene TRBJ1-1; the match to TRBD1 covers 8 bases. Germline V gene data show CDR1 as SQVTM and CDR2 as ANQGSEA. CDR3 size: 13 residues. V lost 6 bases, J lost 4 bases, and 7 bases stayed unmatched.

This clonotype was counted at least ten times. V usage is TRBV6-1 and J usage is TRBJ1-1; D perhaps matches TRBD1 (5 bases). The CDR3 length is 14 residues. Trimming took off 7 bases at V and 0 bases at J, with 12 bases between the two ends. CDR1 and CDR2 (germline): MNHNS, SASEGT. CDR3 in amino acids: CASKDPGVNTEAFF. In DNA form, the CDR3 reads TGTGCCAGCAAGGATCCGGGGGTGAACACTGAAGCTTTCTTT.

This clonotype was recorded at least ten times. J is TRBJ2-1 and V is TRBV7-2, with 9 bases matching TRBD2. This CDR3 comprises 15 residues. V shed 5 bases, J shed 5 bases, and the junction held 7 bases outside the gene matches. CDR1 is SGHTA and CDR2 is FQGNSA in the germline V gene. The CDR3 spells CASSPAGGSNNEQFF. For the CDR3, the DNA is TGTGCCAGCAGCCCAGCGGGAGGTTCAAACAATGAGCAGTTCTTC.

This clonotype was recorded at least ten times. V is TRBV5-1 and J is TRBJ1-2; D uncertain. The CDR3 consists of 14 residues. The germline V and J ends were trimmed by 0 bases and 8 bases, with 14 bases remaining between them. The germline gives CDR1 SGHRS, CDR2 YFSETQ. The CDR3 DNA follows: TGCGCCAGCAGCTTGGAGCAGGCGTTCAGGGGCTACACCTTC. Translating it yields CASSLEQAFRGYTF.

This clonotype has a count of ten or more. The V call is TRBV5-1, the J call TRBJ2-1; D might be TRBD1 (9 bases). CDR1 is SGHRS and CDR2 is YFSETQ in the germline V gene. V shed 3 bases and J shed 10 bases, with 17 bases lying between them. This CDR3 comprises 14 residues. Written as DNA, the CDR3 is TGCGCCAGCAGCTCGGACAGGGGACTAGGGGAGCAGTTCTTC. Its protein is CASSSDRGLGEQFF.

This clonotype has ten or more counts. The chain links TRBV5-1 to TRBJ1-2; D is possibly TRBD1 (5 bases). Germline V CDR1 and CDR2: SGHRS, YFSETQ. The V and J ends lost 3 bases and 7 bases respectively, with 19 bases between them. This CDR3 contains 15 residues. CDR3 sequence (DNA): TGCGCCAGCAGCTGGAAGACCGGGACTCCTTTTGGCTACACCTTC. Protein product: CASSWKTGTPFGYTF.

Many counts were recorded for this clonotype. The V gene is TRBV7-9, the J gene TRBJ2-1; 8 bases map to TRBD1. J was trimmed by 1 base and V by 4 bases; bases with no gene match: 9. The germline gives CDR1 SEHNR, CDR2 FQNEAQ (reference sequence). CDR3 length equals 17 residues. The CDR3 sequence: CASSSTPTGDSYNEQFF. The DNA of the CDR3 is TGTGCCAGCAGCTCGACGCCGACAGGGGATTCCTACAATGAGCAGTTCTTC.

This clonotype has a count of ten or more. V and J are TRBV25-1 and TRBJ2-7; 9 nucleotides match TRBD1. The trim removed 6 bases at V and 0 bases at J, leaving 3 bases unmatched. The CDR3 has 14 amino acids. Germline V gives CDR1 MGHDK, CDR2 SYGVNS. In nucleotides, the CDR3 is TGTGCCAGCAGGAAGGGACAGGGCTCCTACGAGCAGTACTTC. It codes for CASRKGQGSYEQYF.